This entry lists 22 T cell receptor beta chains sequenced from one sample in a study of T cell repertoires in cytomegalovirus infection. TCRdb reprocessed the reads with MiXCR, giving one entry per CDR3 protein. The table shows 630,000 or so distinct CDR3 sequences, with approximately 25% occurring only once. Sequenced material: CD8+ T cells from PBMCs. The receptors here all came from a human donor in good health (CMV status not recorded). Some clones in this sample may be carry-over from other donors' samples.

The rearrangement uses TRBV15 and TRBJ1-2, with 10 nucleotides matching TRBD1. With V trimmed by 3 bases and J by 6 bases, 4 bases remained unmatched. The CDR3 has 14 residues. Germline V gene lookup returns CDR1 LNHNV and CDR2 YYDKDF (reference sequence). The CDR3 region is CATSSSGTGDGYTF. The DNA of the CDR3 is TGTGCCACCAGCAGCTCCGGGACAGGGGATGGCTACACCTTC.

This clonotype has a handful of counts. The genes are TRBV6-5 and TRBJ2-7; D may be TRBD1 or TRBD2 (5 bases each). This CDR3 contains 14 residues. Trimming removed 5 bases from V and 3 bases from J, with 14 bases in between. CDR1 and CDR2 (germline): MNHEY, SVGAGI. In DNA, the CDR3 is TGTGCCAGCAGTCCGGGGACCCTAGGCTACGAGCAGTACTTC. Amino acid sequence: CASSPGTLGYEQYF.

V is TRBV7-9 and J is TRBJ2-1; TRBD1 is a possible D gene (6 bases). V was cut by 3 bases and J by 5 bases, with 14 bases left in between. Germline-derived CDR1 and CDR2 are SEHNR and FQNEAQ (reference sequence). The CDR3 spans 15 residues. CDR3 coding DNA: TGTGCCAGCAGCTTCACAGGGTCAGGAGACAATGAGCAGTTCTTC. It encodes CASSFTGSGDNEQFF.

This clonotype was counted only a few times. CDR3 bases: TGTGCCAGCATGGGGTCAAATCAGCCCCAGCATTTT. This codes for CASMGSNQPQHF. The V and J genes are TRBV2 and TRBJ1-5; no reliable D call. This CDR3 is 12 amino acids long. The V and J ends lost 7 bases and 4 bases respectively, with 8 bases between them. Germline CDR1 SNHLY, CDR2 FYNNEI.

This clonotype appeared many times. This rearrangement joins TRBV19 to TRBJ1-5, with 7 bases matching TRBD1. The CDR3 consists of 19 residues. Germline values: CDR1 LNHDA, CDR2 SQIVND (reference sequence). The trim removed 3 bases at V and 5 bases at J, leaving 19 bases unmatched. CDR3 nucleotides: TGTGCCAGTAGTATGCGGCCAAGGACAGGTCCAGGTGACGATCAGCCCCAGCATTTT. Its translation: CASSMRPRTGPGDDQPQHF.

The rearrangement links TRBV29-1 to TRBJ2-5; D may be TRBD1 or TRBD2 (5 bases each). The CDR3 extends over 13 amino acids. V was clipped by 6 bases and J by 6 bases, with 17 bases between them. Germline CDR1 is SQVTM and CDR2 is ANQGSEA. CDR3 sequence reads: CSVPRDGRKTQYF. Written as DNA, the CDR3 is TGCAGCGTCCCTCGGGACGGACGAAAGACCCAGTACTTC.

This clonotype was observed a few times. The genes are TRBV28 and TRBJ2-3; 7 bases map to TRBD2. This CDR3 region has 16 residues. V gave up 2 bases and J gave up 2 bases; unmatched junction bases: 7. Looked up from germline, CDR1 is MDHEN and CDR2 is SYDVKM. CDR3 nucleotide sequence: TGTGCCAGCAGTTTACGCCTAGCGGTTCACACAGATACGCAGTATTTT. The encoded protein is CASSLRLAVHTDTQYF.

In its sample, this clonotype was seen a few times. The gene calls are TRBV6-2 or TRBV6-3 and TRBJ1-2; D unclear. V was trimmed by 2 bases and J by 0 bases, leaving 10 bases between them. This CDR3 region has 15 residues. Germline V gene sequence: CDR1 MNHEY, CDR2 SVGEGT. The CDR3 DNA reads TGTGCCAGCAGTTACCTCTCGGGCGCTAACTATGGCTACACCTTC. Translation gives CASSYLSGANYGYTF.

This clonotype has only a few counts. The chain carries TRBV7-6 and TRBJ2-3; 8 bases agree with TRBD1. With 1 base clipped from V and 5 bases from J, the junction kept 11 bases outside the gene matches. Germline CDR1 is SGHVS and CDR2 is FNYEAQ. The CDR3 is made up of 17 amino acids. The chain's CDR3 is CASSLVVTGEEIDTQYF. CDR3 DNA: TGTGCCAGCAGCTTAGTTGTGACAGGGGAGGAAATAGATACGCAGTATTTT.

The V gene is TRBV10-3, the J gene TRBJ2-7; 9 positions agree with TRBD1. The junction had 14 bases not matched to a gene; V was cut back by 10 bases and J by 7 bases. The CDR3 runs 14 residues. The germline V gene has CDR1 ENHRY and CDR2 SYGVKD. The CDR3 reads CASGPGQGPREQYV. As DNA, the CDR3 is TGTGCCAGCGGGCCGGGACAGGGCCCTCGGGAGCAGTACGTC.

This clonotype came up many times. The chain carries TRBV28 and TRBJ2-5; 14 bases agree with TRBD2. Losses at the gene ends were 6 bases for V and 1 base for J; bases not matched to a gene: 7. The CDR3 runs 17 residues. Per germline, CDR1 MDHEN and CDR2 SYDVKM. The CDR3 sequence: CASSSGTSGGRQETQYF. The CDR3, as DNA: TGTGCCAGCAGCTCTGGGACTAGCGGGGGACGCCAAGAGACCCAGTACTTC. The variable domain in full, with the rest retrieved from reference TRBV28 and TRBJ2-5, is DVKVTQSSRYLVKRTGEKVFLECVQDMDHENMFWYRQDPGLGLRLIYFSYDVKMKEKGDIPEGYSVSREKKERFSLILESASTNQTSMYLCASSSGTSGGRQETQYFGPGTRLLVL.

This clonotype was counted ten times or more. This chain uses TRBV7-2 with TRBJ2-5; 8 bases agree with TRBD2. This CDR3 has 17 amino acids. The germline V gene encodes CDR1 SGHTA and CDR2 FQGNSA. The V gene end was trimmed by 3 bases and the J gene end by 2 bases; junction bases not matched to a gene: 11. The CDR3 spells CASSFNAGGPPQETQYF. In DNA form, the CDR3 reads TGTGCCAGCAGCTTTAACGCGGGGGGCCCTCCGCAAGAGACCCAGTACTTC.

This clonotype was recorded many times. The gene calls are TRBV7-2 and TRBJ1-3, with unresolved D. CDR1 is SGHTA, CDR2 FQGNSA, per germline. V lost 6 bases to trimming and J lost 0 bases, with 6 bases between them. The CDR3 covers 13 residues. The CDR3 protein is CASSRVSGNTIYF. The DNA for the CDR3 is TGTGCCAGCAGTCGGGTCTCTGGAAACACCATATATTTT. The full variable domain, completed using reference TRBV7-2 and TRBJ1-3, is GAGVSQSPSNKVTEKGKDVELRCDPISGHTALYWYRQSLGQGLEFLIYFQGNSAPDKSGLPSDRFSAERTGGSVSTLTIQRTQQEDSAVYLCASSRVSGNTIYFGEGSWLTVV.

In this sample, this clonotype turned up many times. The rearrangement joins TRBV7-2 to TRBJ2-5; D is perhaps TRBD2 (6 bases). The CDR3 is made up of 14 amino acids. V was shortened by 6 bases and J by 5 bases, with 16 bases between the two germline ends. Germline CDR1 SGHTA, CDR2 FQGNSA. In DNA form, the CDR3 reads TGTGCCAGCAGGGACTACGGGGGTCGGGAGACCCAGTACTTC. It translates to CASRDYGGRETQYF.

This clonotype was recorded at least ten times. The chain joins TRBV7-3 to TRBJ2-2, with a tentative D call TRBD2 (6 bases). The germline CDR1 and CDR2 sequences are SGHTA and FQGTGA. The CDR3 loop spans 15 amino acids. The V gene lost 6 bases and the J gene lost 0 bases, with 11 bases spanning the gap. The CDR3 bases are TGTGCCAGCAGGAGGGACTTCGCGAACACCGGGGAGCTGTTTTTT. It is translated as CASRRDFANTGELFF.

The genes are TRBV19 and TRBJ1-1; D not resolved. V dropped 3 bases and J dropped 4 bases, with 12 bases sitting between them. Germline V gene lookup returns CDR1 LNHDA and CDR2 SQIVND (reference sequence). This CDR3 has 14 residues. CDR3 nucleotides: TGTGCCAGTAGTATCCCGGCCCGTGGCACTGAAGCTTTCTTT. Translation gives CASSIPARGTEAFF.

The CDR3 bases are TGTGCCAGCAGCCAATCTCCCACAGGGCCCTTGGGGACTGAAGCTTTCTTT. Its protein product is CASSQSPTGPLGTEAFF. This rearrangement joins TRBV4-2 to TRBJ1-1; maybe TRBD1 (6 bases). The germline V gene encodes CDR1 LGHNA and CDR2 YNFKEQ. This CDR3 contains 17 residues. Between the trimmed V and J ends, which lost 2 bases and 5 bases, there was a span of 21 bases.

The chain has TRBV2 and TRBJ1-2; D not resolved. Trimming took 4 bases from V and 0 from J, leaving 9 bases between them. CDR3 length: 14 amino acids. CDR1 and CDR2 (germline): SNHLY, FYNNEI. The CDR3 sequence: CASSATAANYGYTF. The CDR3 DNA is TGTGCCAGCAGTGCGACGGCAGCTAACTATGGCTACACCTTC.

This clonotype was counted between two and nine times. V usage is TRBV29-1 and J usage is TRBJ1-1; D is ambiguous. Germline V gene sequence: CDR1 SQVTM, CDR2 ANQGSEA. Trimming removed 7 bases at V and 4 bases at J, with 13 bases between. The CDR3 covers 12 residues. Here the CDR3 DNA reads TGCAGCGCCGTAGAATTTTCCACTGAAGCTTTCTTT. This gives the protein CSAVEFSTEAFF. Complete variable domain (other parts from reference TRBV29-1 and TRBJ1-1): SAVISQKPSRDICQRGTSLTIQCQVDSQVTMMFWYRQQPGQSLTLIATANQGSEATYESGFVIDKFPISRPNLTFSTLTVSNMSPEDSSIYLCSAVEFSTEAFFGQGTRLTVV.

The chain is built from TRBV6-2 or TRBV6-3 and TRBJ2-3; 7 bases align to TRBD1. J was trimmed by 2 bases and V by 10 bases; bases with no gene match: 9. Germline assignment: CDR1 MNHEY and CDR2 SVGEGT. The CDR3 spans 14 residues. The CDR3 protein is CATWEQGTTDTQYF. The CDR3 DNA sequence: TGTGCCACTTGGGAACAGGGGACCACAGATACGCAGTATTTT.

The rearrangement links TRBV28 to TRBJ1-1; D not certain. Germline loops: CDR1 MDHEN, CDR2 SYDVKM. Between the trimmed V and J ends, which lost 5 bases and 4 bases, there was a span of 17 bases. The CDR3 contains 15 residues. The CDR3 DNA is TGTGCCAGCAGTCCTCACCCAGGCAGCCCCACTGAAGCTTTCTTT. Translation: CASSPHPGSPTEAFF.

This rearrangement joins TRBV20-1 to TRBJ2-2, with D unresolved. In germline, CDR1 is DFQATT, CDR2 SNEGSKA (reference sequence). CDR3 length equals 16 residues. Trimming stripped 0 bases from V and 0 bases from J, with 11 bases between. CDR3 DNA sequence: TGCAGTGCTAGAGATCGGGCGAGCACGAACACCGGGGAGCTGTTTTTT. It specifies CSARDRASTNTGELFF.